The clone carrying this T cell receptor beta chain came up many times. Antigen specificity is unknown. As it was prepared, the TCRbeta library received unique molecular identifiers. In TCRdb, the PCR reads were re-called with MiXCR into one record per CDR3 protein. The sample includes 280,000 or so distinct CDR3 sequences, roughly 11% of them seen just once. This CDR3 is built from 12 residues. Germline V gene sequence: CDR1 SEHNR, CDR2 FQNEAQ (reference sequence). V gave up 5 bases and J gave up 5 bases, with 4 bases separating them. The sample originates from a study of T-cell reconstitution after alpha-beta-depleted transplantation in children. The study's findings and limits: Diversity and T-cell counts at one year after transplant derived mostly from new T cells.

The genes are TRBV7-9 and TRBJ1-6; no firm D call. Here the sequenced sample was peripheral blood, taken 180 days after TCRalphabeta/CD19-depleted stem cell transplant. This sequence originates from a male patient between 2 and 15 years old who had a stem cell transplant for chronic granulomatous disease, so the T cells may come from the graft donor. CDR3 coding DNA: TGTGCCAGCAGCCGAGATAATTCACCCCTCCACTTT. Protein sequence: CASSRDNSPLHF.